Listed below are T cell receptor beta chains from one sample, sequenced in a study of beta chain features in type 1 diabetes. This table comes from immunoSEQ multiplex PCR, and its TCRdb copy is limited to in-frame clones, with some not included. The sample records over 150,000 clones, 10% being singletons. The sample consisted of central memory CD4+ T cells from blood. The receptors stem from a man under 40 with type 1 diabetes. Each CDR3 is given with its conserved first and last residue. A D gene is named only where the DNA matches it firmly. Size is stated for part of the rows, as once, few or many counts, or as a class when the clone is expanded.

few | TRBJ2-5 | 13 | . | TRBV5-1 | CASSFGEGETQYF | TGCGCCAGCAGCTTCGGAGAAGGAGAGACCCAGTACTTC
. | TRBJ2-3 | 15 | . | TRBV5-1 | CASSLNQAGTDTQYF | TGCGCCAGCAGCTTAAATCAAGCTGGCACAGATACGCAGTATTTT
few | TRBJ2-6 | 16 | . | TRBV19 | CASSSTSSSGANVLTF | TGTGCCAGTAGTTCGACTTCGAGCTCTGGGGCCAACGTCCTGACTTTC
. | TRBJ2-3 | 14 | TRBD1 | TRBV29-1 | CSVAGQGFTDTQYF | TGCAGCGTTGCGGGACAGGGGTTCACAGATACGCAGTATTTT
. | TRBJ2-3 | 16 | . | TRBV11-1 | CASSLGSRPGTDTQYF | TGTGCCAGCAGCTTAGGGAGTCGGCCTGGCACAGATACGCAGTATTTT
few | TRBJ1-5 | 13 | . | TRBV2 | CASSEGGNQPQHF | TGTGCCAGCAGTGAGGGGGGAAATCAGCCCCAGCATTTT
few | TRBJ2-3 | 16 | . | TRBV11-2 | CASSLVVLTGSDTQYF | TGTGCCAGCAGCTTAGTAGTTTTAACAGGGTCAGATACGCAGTATTTT
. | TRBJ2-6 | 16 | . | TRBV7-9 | CASSSFAGSVANVLTF | TGTGCCAGCAGCTCTTTCGCGGGCTCTGTGGCCAACGTCCTGACTTTC
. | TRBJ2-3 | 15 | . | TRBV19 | CASSLRLVDTDTQYF | TGTGCCAGTAGCCTACGACTAGTTGACACAGATACGCAGTATTTT
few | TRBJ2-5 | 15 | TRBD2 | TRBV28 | CASSLLAGNQETQYF | TGTGCCAGCAGTTTACTAGCGGGCAACCAAGAGACCCAGTACTTC
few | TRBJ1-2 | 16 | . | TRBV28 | CASTFGGATLSYGYTF | TGTGCCAGCACCTTTGGGGGGGCAACCTTAAGCTATGGCTACACCTTC
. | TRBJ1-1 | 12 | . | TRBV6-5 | CASSGTYAEAFF | TGTGCCAGCAGCGGGACATATGCTGAAGCTTTCTTT
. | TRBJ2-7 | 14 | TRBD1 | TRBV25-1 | CASSSGGASYEQYF | TGTGCCAGCAGTTCAGGGGGCGCGAGCTACGAGCAGTACTTC
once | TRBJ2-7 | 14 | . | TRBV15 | CATSRELQNYEQYF | TGTGCCACCAGCAGAGAGTTACAGAACTACGAGCAGTACTTC
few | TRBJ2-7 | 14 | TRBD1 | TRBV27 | CASGPGQGRVEQYF | TGTGCCAGCGGCCCGGGACAGGGGAGGGTCGAGCAGTACTTC
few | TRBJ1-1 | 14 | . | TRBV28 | CASSLWRVGTEAFF | TGTGCCAGCAGTTTATGGCGGGTGGGCACTGAAGCTTTCTTT
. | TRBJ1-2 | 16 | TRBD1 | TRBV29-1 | CSAAEGQGWANYGYTF | TGCAGCGCCGCCGAGGGACAGGGTTGGGCTAACTATGGCTACACCTTC
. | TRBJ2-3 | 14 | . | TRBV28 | CASSPSTGADTQYF | TGTGCCAGCAGTCCATCCACCGGGGCAGATACGCAGTATTTT